Listed here are 22 T cell receptor beta chains from one sample, sequenced in a study of glioma-infiltrating T cells after dendritic cell vaccination. Clones were sequenced by immunoSEQ multiplex PCR, and TCRdb holds only the in-frame ones, with some missing. This table holds under 100,000 clones, more than 75% found once. The sample in question was blood, obtained before dendritic cell vaccination. These receptors were obtained from a human donor with glioblastoma.

The chain has TRBV30 and TRBJ2-2, with TRBD1 identical over 8 bases. In germline, CDR1 is GTSNPN, CDR2 SVGIG (reference sequence). The CDR3 runs to 16 residues. With 3 bases clipped from V and 1 base from J, the junction kept 7 bases outside the gene matches. The CDR3: CAWRTPGQVNTGELFF. In DNA form, the CDR3 reads TGTGCCTGGAGGACCCCGGGACAGGTGAACACCGGGGAGCTGTTTTTT.

The rearrangement links TRBV7-6 to TRBJ1-1, with 8 bases matching TRBD1. CDR1 is SGHVS, CDR2 FNYEAQ, per germline. V was clipped by 0 bases and J by 0 bases; unmatched bases: 3. The CDR3 contains 16 residues. CDR3 protein: CASSLAQGVMNTEAFF. The CDR3 DNA is TGTGCCAGCAGCTTAGCACAGGGGGTGATGAACACTGAAGCTTTCTTT.

The gene calls are TRBV4-1 and TRBJ2-1; D is unclear. The CDR3 runs to 16 residues. Germline V gene lookup returns CDR1 MGHRA and CDR2 YSYEKL. The V and J ends lost 1 base and 9 bases respectively, with 19 bases between them. This CDR3 reads CASSQVHNSAAGEQFF. CDR3 DNA sequence: TGCGCCAGCAGCCAAGTCCACAATTCCGCAGCAGGTGAGCAGTTCTTC.

The chain is built from TRBV29-1 and TRBJ1-6; the D gene is possibly TRBD1 (5 bases). Germline-derived CDR1 and CDR2 are SQVTM and ANQGSEA. The CDR3 consists of 12 residues. The CDR3 DNA reads TGCATCCCGGAGCGGGGGAGTTCACCCCTCCACTTT. Protein product: CIPERGSSPLHF. The variable domain in full, completed from reference TRBV29-1 and TRBJ1-6, reads SAVISQKPSRDICQRGTSLTIQCQVDSQVTMMFWYRQQPGQSLTLIATANQGSEATYESGFVIDKFPISRPNLTFSTLTVSNMSPEDSSIYLCIPERGSSPLHFGNGTRLTVT.

The J gene is TRBJ1-5, the V gene TRBV7-2; possibly TRBD1 for D (5 bases). V was pared by 2 bases and J by 6 bases, with 11 bases between. Germline loops: CDR1 SGHTA, CDR2 FQGNSA. The CDR3 runs to 14 residues. Here the CDR3 reads CASSLQGGGQPQHF. The CDR3 DNA sequence: TGTGCCAGCAGCTTACAGGGTGGTGGTCAGCCCCAGCATTTT.

The chain carries TRBV5-1 and TRBJ2-3; TRBD2 agrees at 9 bases. Germline trimming cut 4 bases from V and 3 bases from J; bases unmatched to any gene: 12. The germline CDR1 and CDR2 sequences are SGHRS and YFSETQ. The CDR3 contains 17 residues. In nucleotides, the CDR3 is TGCGCCAGCAGCCTGAGGCGGGAGGGCCTGAGTACAGATACGCAGTATTTT. It is translated as CASSLRREGLSTDTQYF.

The table lists this clone with a count of one. The chain couples TRBV4-2 to TRBJ2-3, with D possibly being TRBD2 (5 bases). The V end lost 5 bases, the J end lost 4 bases, and 19 bases lay between the germline ends. In germline, CDR1 is LGHNA, CDR2 YNFKEQ. This CDR3 is 16 amino acids long. CDR3 DNA sequence: TGTGCCAGCAGCTACCCTCTGACGGGGATGTCAGATACGCAGTATTTT. Protein: CASSYPLTGMSDTQYF.

V gene TRBV28 combines with J gene TRBJ1-6; D perhaps matches TRBD1 (6 bases). Trimming left V 5 bases short and J 13 bases short, with 15 bases between. The CDR3 length is 13 residues. The V gene's germline CDR1 is MDHEN and CDR2 SYDVKM. CDR3 bases: TGTGCCAGCAGTCGACAGGATCTTCCCCCCCTCCACTTT. Translation gives CASSRQDLPPLHF.

V and J are TRBV4-1 and TRBJ1-4; D perhaps matches TRBD1 (5 bases). The CDR3 is 14 amino acids. Germline-derived CDR1 and CDR2 are MGHRA and YSYEKL. The V end was cut by 2 bases, the J end by 1 base, with 5 bases between. CDR3 sequence (DNA): TGCGCCAGCAGCCAACAGGGAACTAATGAAAAACTGTTTTTT. It yields the protein CASSQQGTNEKLFF.

This clone was seen a single time. The chain links TRBV5-1 to TRBJ2-1; 8 nucleotides match TRBD1. Germline values: CDR1 SGHRS, CDR2 YFSETQ. The CDR3 totals 18 residues. Trimming at V came to 3 bases and at J to 9 bases, leaving 20 bases not matched to a gene. The CDR3 bases are TGCGCCAGCAGCTATATACGACAGGGGAAGCTTGGTCCTGGTGAGCAGTTCTTC. Its translation is CASSYIRQGKLGPGEQFF. Based on the CDR3 plus reference TRBV5-1 and TRBJ2-1, the full variable domain is KAGVTQTPRYLIKTRGQQVTLSCSPISGHRSVSWYQQTPGQGLQFLFEYFSETQRNKGNFPGRFSGRQFSNSRSEMNVSTLELGDSALYLCASSYIRQGKLGPGEQFFGPGTRLTVL.

This sequence joins TRBV5-1 and TRBJ1-2; D not certain. Per the germline V gene, CDR1 is SGHRS and CDR2 is YFSETQ. V was clipped by 0 bases and J by 6 bases, with 6 bases between them. CDR3 length: 12 amino acids. CDR3 sequence: CASSLAGDGYTF. The CDR3 region has the DNA TGCGCCAGCAGCTTGGCGGGTGATGGCTACACCTTC.

The chain carries TRBV6-4 and TRBJ1-1; TRBD1 is a possible D gene (5 bases). Trimming removed 5 bases at V and 5 bases at J, with 12 bases between. This CDR3 spans 13 amino acids. Germline V gene sequence: CDR1 MRHNA, CDR2 SNTAGT. This CDR3 reads CASSQGGVTEAFF. Written as DNA, the CDR3 is TGTGCCAGCAGTCAGGGTGGGGTAACTGAAGCTTTCTTT.

The DNA for the CDR3 is TGTGCCAGCATTCCTCTTCGGGCGGGGTACACAGATACGCAGTATTTT. Protein sequence: CASIPLRAGYTDTQYF. V and J are TRBV2 and TRBJ2-3, with D possibly being TRBD2 (6 bases). Trimming left V 7 bases short and J 2 bases short, with 19 bases between. Germline V gives CDR1 SNHLY, CDR2 FYNNEI. This CDR3 contains 16 residues.

V is TRBV5-8 and J is TRBJ2-7; D not resolved. V was cut by 3 bases and J by 7 bases, with 14 bases left in between. The CDR3 is made up of 13 amino acids. Germline V gene lookup returns CDR1 SGHTS and CDR2 YDEGEE. The CDR3 sequence is CASSSRKRGEQYF. In nucleotides, the CDR3 is TGTGCCAGCAGCTCCAGGAAACGTGGTGAGCAGTACTTC.

The rearrangement joins TRBV4-3 to TRBJ1-1, with 9 bases identical to TRBD1. Looked up from germline, CDR1 is LGHNA and CDR2 is YSLEER. Losses at the gene ends were 3 bases for V and 7 bases for J; bases not matched to a gene: 9. The CDR3 consists of 15 residues. CDR3 sequence reads: CASSHPGTGRNEAFF. DNA of the CDR3: TGCGCCAGCAGCCATCCCGGGACAGGGAGGAATGAAGCTTTCTTT.

This sequence joins TRBV19 and TRBJ2-4; D is uncertain. CDR1 and CDR2 from the germline V gene are LNHDA and SQIVND (reference sequence). The V end was cut by 10 bases, the J end by 0 bases, with 10 bases between. This CDR3 is built from 13 residues. This chain's CDR3 is CATIDLAKNIQYF. The CDR3 DNA reads TGTGCCACTATAGATCTAGCCAAAAACATTCAGTACTTC.

The rearrangement joins TRBV7-9 to TRBJ2-1; 15 positions match TRBD2. The CDR3 runs 17 residues. With V trimmed by 5 bases and J by 8 bases, 10 bases remained unmatched. CDR1 is SEHNR, CDR2 FQNEAQ, per germline (reference sequence). CDR3 amino acids: CASSRGRTSGGADEQFF. In DNA, the CDR3 is TGTGCCAGCAGCCGCGGACGGACTAGCGGGGGGGCGGATGAGCAGTTCTTC. Full variable domain (outside the CDR3, taken from reference TRBV7-9 and TRBJ2-1): DTGVSQNPRHKITKRGQNVTFRCDPISEHNRLYWYRQTLGQGPEFLTYFQNEAQLEKSRLLSDRFSAERPKGSFSTLEIQRTEQGDSAMYLCASSRGRTSGGADEQFFGPGTRLTVL.

V usage is TRBV19 and J usage is TRBJ1-5; TRBD1 matches at 10 bases. CDR3 size: 15 residues. J was trimmed by 4 bases and V by 5 bases; bases with no gene match: 5. The V gene's germline CDR1 is LNHDA and CDR2 SQIVND (reference sequence). The CDR3 bases are TGTGCCAGTAGTCTCGGACAGGGGGTAAATCAGCCCCAGCATTTT. Protein product: CASSLGQGVNQPQHF.

CDR3: CASSPRQGRGELFF. As DNA, the CDR3 is TGTGCCAGCAGCCCGAGACAGGGACGCGGGGAGCTGTTTTTT. This chain uses TRBV7-3 with TRBJ2-2; 7 bases fit TRBD1. The CDR3 consists of 14 residues. Per germline, CDR1 SGHTA and CDR2 FQGTGA. With 5 bases clipped from V and 7 bases from J, the junction kept 7 bases outside the gene matches. Full variable domain (remainder filled in from reference TRBV7-3 and TRBJ2-2): GAGVSQTPSNKVTEKGKYVELRCDPISGHTALYWYRQSLGQGPEFLIYFQGTGAADDSGLPNDRFFAVRPEGSVSTLKIQRTERGDSAVYLCASSPRQGRGELFFGEGSRLTVL.

The chain couples TRBV4-1 to TRBJ2-3, with 9 bases aligning to TRBD2. CDR1 MGHRA and CDR2 YSYEKL come from the germline V gene. The junction had 14 bases not matched to a gene; V was cut back by 3 bases and J by 1 base. CDR3 length: 19 amino acids. The CDR3 sequence is CASSHVGRGRGSGTDTQYF. CDR3 nucleotides: TGCGCCAGCAGCCATGTCGGTCGCGGGAGGGGATCCGGCACAGATACGCAGTATTTT.

This rearrangement joins TRBV9 to TRBJ2-2; TRBD2 is a possible D gene (5 bases). Trimming stripped 5 bases from V and 4 bases from J, with 12 bases between. The CDR3 loop spans 14 amino acids. Germline CDR1 SGDLS, CDR2 YYNGEE. CDR3 region: CASRAGPSTGELFF. The CDR3 DNA reads as TGTGCCAGCAGGGCGGGCCCGAGCACCGGGGAGCTGTTTTTT. The full variable domain, rest sourced from reference TRBV9 and TRBJ2-2, is DSGVTQTPKHLITATGQRVTLRCSPRSGDLSVYWYQQSLDQGLQFLIQYYNGEERAKGNILERFSAQQFPDLHSELNLSSLELGDSALYFCASRAGPSTGELFFGEGSRLTVL.

The chain is built from TRBV6-1 and TRBJ2-3; D ambiguous. Trimming left V 2 bases short and J 4 bases short, with 10 bases between. CDR3 size: 14 residues. Germline V lookup: CDR1 MNHNS, CDR2 SASEGT. DNA of the CDR3: TGTGCCAGCAGTGAACTAGGTCGGTCAGATACGCAGTATTTT. Translating it yields CASSELGRSDTQYF.